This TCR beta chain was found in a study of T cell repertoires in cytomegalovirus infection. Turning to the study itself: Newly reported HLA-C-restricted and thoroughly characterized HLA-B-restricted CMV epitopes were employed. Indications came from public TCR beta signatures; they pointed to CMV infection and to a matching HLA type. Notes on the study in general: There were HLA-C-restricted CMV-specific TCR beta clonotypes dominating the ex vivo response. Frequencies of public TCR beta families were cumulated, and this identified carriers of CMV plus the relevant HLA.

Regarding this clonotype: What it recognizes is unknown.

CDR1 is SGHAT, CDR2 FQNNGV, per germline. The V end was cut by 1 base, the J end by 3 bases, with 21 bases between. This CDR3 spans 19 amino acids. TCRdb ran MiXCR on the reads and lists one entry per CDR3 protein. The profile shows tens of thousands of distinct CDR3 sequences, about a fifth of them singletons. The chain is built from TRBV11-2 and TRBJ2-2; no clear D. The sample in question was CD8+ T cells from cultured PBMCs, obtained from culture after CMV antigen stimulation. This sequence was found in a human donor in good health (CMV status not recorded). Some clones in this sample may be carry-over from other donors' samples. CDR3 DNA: TGTGCCAGCAGCTTAGGCCTAAGTAAGAGGTTAGAGTACACCGGGGAGCTGTTTTTT. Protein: CASSLGLSKRLEYTGELFF.